This entry lists 9 T cell receptor beta chains sequenced from one sample in a study of cytotoxic CD8 clonotypes in ibrutinib-treated CLL. TCRdb's table, derived via immunoSEQ multiplex PCR, lists solely in-frame clones and lacks some. The table includes 250,000 to 350,000 clones, around 77% detected once. The source material was PBMCs, sampled at disease progression, from a patient treated with ibrutinib. Source of these receptors: a human donor with chronic lymphocytic leukemia.

The rearrangement links TRBV5-4 to TRBJ2-3, with TRBD1 matching over 8 bases. V trimming: 3 bases; J trimming: 4 bases; junction bases outside the gene matches: 4. This CDR3 is 14 amino acids long. Germline CDR1 SGHNT, CDR2 YYREEE (reference sequence). CDR3 in amino acids: CASSSGQVADTQYF. CDR3 DNA sequence: TGTGCCAGCAGCTCGGGACAGGTAGCAGATACGCAGTATTTT.

The CDR3 bases are TGTGCCAGCAGCTTAGTGGTTGGGGGAGGGACTGAAGCTTTCTTT. Residues: CASSLVVGGGTEAFF. This chain connects TRBV11-2 to TRBJ1-1; tentatively, D is TRBD1 (5 bases). Germline V gene lookup returns CDR1 SGHAT and CDR2 FQNNGV. The CDR3 loop spans 15 amino acids. V was clipped by 1 base and J by 5 bases, with 14 bases between them.

The chain links TRBV11-2 to TRBJ2-3, with D perhaps given as TRBD1 or TRBD2 (5 bases each). The CDR3 loop spans 15 amino acids. V lost 5 bases and J 4 bases, leaving 16 bases between the germline ends. Per germline, CDR1 SGHAT and CDR2 FQNNGV. The CDR3 sequence: CASSTIGGGADTQYF. The CDR3 nucleotides are TGTGCCAGCAGCACCATCGGTGGGGGAGCAGATACGCAGTATTTT.

This clone was picked up a small number of times. CDR3: CAISESSNEKLFF. The CDR3 DNA reads as TGTGCCATCAGTGAGTCCTCTAATGAAAAACTGTTTTTT. The rearrangement uses TRBV10-3 and TRBJ1-4; the D is unclear. From germline, CDR1 is ENHRY and CDR2 SYGVKD. Trimming removed 0 bases from V and 3 bases from J, with 2 bases in between. This CDR3 region has 13 residues.

This rearrangement joins TRBV5-1 to TRBJ1-5, with TRBD1 matching over 9 bases. Germline V lookup: CDR1 SGHRS, CDR2 YFSETQ. The CDR3 contains 14 residues. V gave up 2 bases and J gave up 9 bases; unmatched junction bases: 6. As DNA, the CDR3 is TGCGCCAGCAGCTTCGGGACAGGGTTGGGGCCCCAGCATTTT. It yields the protein CASSFGTGLGPQHF.

The V and J genes are TRBV5-6 and TRBJ2-3; TRBD1 matches 9 bases. The germline V gene has CDR1 SGHDT and CDR2 YYEEEE. The CDR3 is 16 residues long. Unmatched junction bases numbered 7, after V lost 0 bases and J lost 5 bases. In DNA, the CDR3 is TGTGCCAGCAGCTTGGACAGGGGGCGTAGGGGAGATACGCAGTATTTT. Its protein is CASSLDRGRRGDTQYF.

This clone was detected once. The chain recombines TRBV7-8 with TRBJ2-1; perhaps D is TRBD1 or TRBD2 (5 bases each). V was trimmed by 5 bases and J by 7 bases, leaving 18 bases between them. CDR3 size: 15 residues. Germline CDR1 reads SGHVS; CDR2 reads FQNEAQ. CDR3 residues: CASSETRGPVNEQFF. The CDR3 DNA reads as TGTGCCAGCAGCGAGACGAGGGGACCCGTGAATGAGCAGTTCTTC.

The V gene is TRBV5-5, the J gene TRBJ1-3; D not certain. The CDR3 is 12 amino acids. V was clipped by 0 bases and J by 3 bases, with 1 base between them. Germline V gene data show CDR1 as SGHKS and CDR2 as YYEKEE (reference sequence). The CDR3 DNA reads as TGTGCCAGCAGCTTGGGTGGAAACACCATATATTTT. This encodes CASSLGGNTIYF.

This clone came up once. J is TRBJ2-2 and V is TRBV28, with 8 positions matching TRBD2. The CDR3 covers 16 residues. The germline CDR1 and CDR2 sequences are MDHEN and SYDVKM. The V segment lost 1 base and the J segment 1 base; nucleotides outside the gene matches: 2. The CDR3 sequence is CASSLLAGGNTGELFF. In DNA, the CDR3 is TGTGCCAGCAGTTTATTGGCGGGAGGGAACACCGGGGAGCTGTTTTTT.